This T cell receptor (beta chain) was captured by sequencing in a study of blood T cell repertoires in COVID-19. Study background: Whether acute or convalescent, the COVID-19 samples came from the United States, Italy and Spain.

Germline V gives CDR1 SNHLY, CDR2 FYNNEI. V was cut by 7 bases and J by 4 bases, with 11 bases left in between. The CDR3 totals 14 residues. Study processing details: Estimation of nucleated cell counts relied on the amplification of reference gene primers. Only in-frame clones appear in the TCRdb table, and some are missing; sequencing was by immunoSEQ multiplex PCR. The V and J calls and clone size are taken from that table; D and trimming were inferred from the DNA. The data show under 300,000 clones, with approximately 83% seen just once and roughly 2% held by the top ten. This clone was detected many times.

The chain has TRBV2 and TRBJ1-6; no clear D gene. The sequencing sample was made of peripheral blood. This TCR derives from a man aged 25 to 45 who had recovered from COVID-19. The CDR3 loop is CASTPGTYNSPLHF. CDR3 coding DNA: TGTGCCAGCACCCCGGGAACTTATAATTCACCCCTCCACTTT.